These T cell receptor beta chains were read from a single sample in a study. TCRdb reanalysed the RT-PCR reads using MiXCR and keeps one entry per CDR3 protein. The data contain about 680,000 distinct CDR3 sequences, approximately 14% of them singletons. Sequencing was carried out using memory CD4+ T cells from blood. These receptors were obtained from a female donor in good health, serving as a healthy control. Each CDR3 is given with its conserved first and last residue. A D gene is named only where the DNA matches it firmly. Clone size is given for some rows only: seen once, a few or many times, or a class if the clone is expanded.

j_gene,abundance,d_gene,v_gene,CDR3nt,CDR3aa
TRBJ1-1,many,TRBD1,TRBV4-3,TGCGCCAGCAGCCAAGATCTCGCAGGGGGCGAGGGTGAAGCTTTCTTT,CASSQDLAGGEGEAFF
TRBJ2-7,few,TRBD2,TRBV7-2,TGTGCCAGCAGCTCGTACCGGGAGGGGAATCAGTACTTC,CASSSYREGNQYF
TRBJ2-3,.,TRBD2,TRBV5-1,TGCGCCAGCAGCTCTATAGCGGGAGCAGATACGCAGTATTTT,CASSSIAGADTQYF
TRBJ2-2,.,.,TRBV7-3,TGTGCCAGCACTAAGGAGGGGGCAAACACCGGGGAGCTGTTTTTT,CASTKEGANTGELFF
TRBJ1-4,few,.,TRBV15,TGTGCCACAACCAGGGGCGATAATGAAAAACTGTTTTTT,CATTRGDNEKLFF
TRBJ2-2,few,TRBD2,TRBV5-1,TGCGCCAGCAGCTTCGGACTAGCGGGAATCAGTGAGCTGTTTTTT,CASSFGLAGISELFF
TRBJ2-7,.,.,TRBV6-2/TRBV6-3,TGTGCCAGCAGTAGGCTGGGTGAGCACGAGCAGTACTTC,CASSRLGEHEQYF
TRBJ2-3,.,TRBD2,TRBV5-4,TGTGCCAGCAGCTTGGGCGGCAGCGGGAGATTAGCAGATACGCAGTATTTT,CASSLGGSGRLADTQYF
TRBJ1-3,many,.,TRBV6-5,TGTGCCAGCAGAGAGGGACATACAACTGGAAACACCATATATTTT,CASREGHTTGNTIYF
TRBJ1-3,.,.,TRBV6-5,TGTGCCAGCAGTCGACCCTCGACTACAGGGTTGAACACCATATATTTT,CASSRPSTTGLNTIYF
TRBJ2-7,few,TRBD2,TRBV30,TGTGCCTGGAGTAGGGAGGGGAGCTCCTACGAGCAGTACTTC,CAWSREGSSYEQYF
TRBJ2-7,few,.,TRBV7-9,TGTGCCAGCAGCCTATCCCAGGAGTTCCACGAGCAGTACTTC,CASSLSQEFHEQYF
TRBJ1-1,.,.,TRBV20-1,TGCAGTGCCGATGATTCCACTGAAGCTTTCTTT,CSADDSTEAFF
TRBJ1-6,.,.,TRBV25-1,TGTGCCAGCAGTGAATTGGGTTCTAGGGGATTTAATTCACCCCTCCACTTT,CASSELGSRGFNSPLHF
TRBJ1-5,.,TRBD1,TRBV7-8,TGTGCCAGCAGCTTACGGCCCGGGACAGGTTTTATGAATCAGCCCCAGCATTTT,CASSLRPGTGFMNQPQHF
TRBJ1-2,.,TRBD1,TRBV6-5,TGTGCCAGCAGTTACTCTTCGGGCAGGGGGCATGGCTACACCTTC,CASSYSSGRGHGYTF
TRBJ2-4,many,.,TRBV7-2,TGTGCCAGCAGCTTAGTCTCCCACATTCAGTACTTC,CASSLVSHIQYF
TRBJ2-7,many,.,TRBV4-2,TGTGCCAGCAGCCACGACGGCGGGGGCGGCTACGAGCAGTACTTC,CASSHDGGGGYEQYF
TRBJ1-5,.,TRBD1,TRBV20-1,TGCAGTGCTAGCTTGGGACAGGTTAATCAGCCCCAGCATTTT,CSASLGQVNQPQHF
TRBJ1-4,many,.,TRBV7-2,TGTGCCAGCAGCCCCTACCCGGGAGATGCAACTAATGAAAAACTGTTTTTT,CASSPYPGDATNEKLFF
TRBJ2-7,few,.,TRBV7-2,TGTGCCAGCAGCATAACCGGGACTGTTGCCTCCGAGCAGTACTTC,CASSITGTVASEQYF
TRBJ1-2,few,.,TRBV5-1,TGCGCCAGCAGCTTCGGGGGGGTCGACTATGGCTACACCTTC,CASSFGGVDYGYTF
TRBJ1-1,.,.,TRBV15,TGTGCCACCAGCAGACCCCAGGAGAACACTGAAGCTTTCTTT,CATSRPQENTEAFF
TRBJ1-2,.,.,TRBV3-1,TGTGCCAGCAGCCCCCTGAGGAAAACGGTGAATGGCTACACCTTC,CASSPLRKTVNGYTF
TRBJ2-2,few,TRBD2,TRBV20-1,TGCAGTGCTACCAACGGACTAGCCAACACCGGGGAGCTGTTTTTT,CSATNGLANTGELFF
TRBJ2-7,.,.,TRBV5-1,TGCGCCAGCAGCTTGGGGGGCGGTCGACAGATCGACGAGCAGTACTTC,CASSLGGGRQIDEQYF
TRBJ1-2,few,.,TRBV20-1,TGCAGTGCTAGACCCTGGAGTCGGGCGAACTATGGCTACACCTTC,CSARPWSRANYGYTF
TRBJ1-5,once,.,TRBV21-1,TGTGCCAGCAGCAAAGTCTTGGGAGGACCCAATCAGCCCCAGCATTTT,CASSKVLGGPNQPQHF
TRBJ1-1,.,TRBD1,TRBV6-1,TGTGCCAGCAAGGCCGGGACAGGGAACACTGAAGCTTTCTTT,CASKAGTGNTEAFF
TRBJ2-5,few,.,TRBV9,TGTGCCAGCAGCCCCTTGGTGGATAGGGGAGAGACCCAGTACTTC,CASSPLVDRGETQYF
TRBJ2-1,many,TRBD2,TRBV4-2,TGTGCCAGCAGCCAAGCTCCACTAGCGGGAGGGGGCTCCTACAATGAGCAGTTCTTC,CASSQAPLAGGGSYNEQFF
TRBJ2-1,few,.,TRBV20-1,TGCAGTGCTAGGGACCGGAGGGGACACAATGAGCAGTTCTTC,CSARDRRGHNEQFF
TRBJ1-3,.,.,TRBV7-2,TGTGCCAGCAGCTTCCGTTACCAAGGTCTGACTGGAAACACCATATATTTT,CASSFRYQGLTGNTIYF
TRBJ2-1,.,.,TRBV7-2,TGTGCCAGCAGCTTGTCTAGAAGGTCCTACAATGAGCAGTTCTTC,CASSLSRRSYNEQFF
TRBJ2-1,many,TRBD2,TRBV5-1,TGCGCCAGCAGTCGGTCTAGCGGAGACAATGAGCAGTTCTTC,CASSRSSGDNEQFF
TRBJ2-3,few,.,TRBV24-1,TGTGCCACCAGTGATTTGCACGGGACGGAGAGCACAGATACGCAGTATTTT,CATSDLHGTESTDTQYF
TRBJ1-2,.,.,TRBV24-1,TGTGCCACCAGTGACCGGTATGGCTACACCTTC,CATSDRYGYTF